This entry features one TCR beta chain sequence. This entry is derived from a study of cytotoxic CD8 clonotypes in ibrutinib-treated CLL. About the research overall: Among the samples, the mean was about 270,000 productive templates and about 90,000 productive rearrangements.

Genomic DNA in a quantity of about 2 micrograms was derived from cryopreserved PBMCs for TCR beta libraries. The CDR3 runs to 14 residues. The germline CDR1 and CDR2 sequences are MRHNA and SNTAGT. The V end lost 7 bases, the J end lost 3 bases, and 13 bases lay between the germline ends. The assay was immunoSEQ multiplex PCR, and TCRdb's table has in-frame clones only and misses some. The sample yields some 19,000 clones, 81% seen once. The chain joins TRBV6-4 to TRBJ2-4, with D possibly being TRBD2 (7 bases). The clonotype was recovered from a human donor with chronic lymphocytic leukemia. The source material was PBMCs, sampled before ibrutinib treatment. CDR3 sequence (DNA): TGTGCCAGCAATTACAGGGAGGGCAAAAACATTCAGTACTTC. It yields the protein CASNYREGKNIQYF.